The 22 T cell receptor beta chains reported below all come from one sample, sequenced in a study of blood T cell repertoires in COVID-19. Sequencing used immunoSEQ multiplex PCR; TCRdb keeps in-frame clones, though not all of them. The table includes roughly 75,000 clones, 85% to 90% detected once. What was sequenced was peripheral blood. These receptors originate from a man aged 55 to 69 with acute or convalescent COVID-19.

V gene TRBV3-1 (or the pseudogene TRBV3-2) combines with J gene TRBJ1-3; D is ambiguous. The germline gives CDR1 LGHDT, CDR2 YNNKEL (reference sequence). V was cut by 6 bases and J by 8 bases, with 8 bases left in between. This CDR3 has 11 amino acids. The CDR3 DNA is TGTGCCAGCAGTCGAGAAGACACCATATATTTT. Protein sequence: CASSREDTIYF.

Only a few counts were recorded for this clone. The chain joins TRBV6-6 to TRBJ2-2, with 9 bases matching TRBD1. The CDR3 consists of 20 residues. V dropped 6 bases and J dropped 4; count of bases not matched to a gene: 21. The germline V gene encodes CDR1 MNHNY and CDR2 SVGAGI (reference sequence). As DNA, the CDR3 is TGTGCCAGCAGCCGAACCGGGACAGGGTCAAGGGGCCAGGGCACCGGGGAGCTGTTTTTT. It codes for CASSRTGTGSRGQGTGELFF.

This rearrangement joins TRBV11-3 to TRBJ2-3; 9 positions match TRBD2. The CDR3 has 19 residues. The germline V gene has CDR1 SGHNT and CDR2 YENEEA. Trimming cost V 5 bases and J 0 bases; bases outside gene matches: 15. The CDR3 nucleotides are TGTGCCAGCAGCACCCGAACCGGGACTAGCTTCTCTAGCACAGATACGCAGTATTTT. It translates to CASSTRTGTSFSSTDTQYF.

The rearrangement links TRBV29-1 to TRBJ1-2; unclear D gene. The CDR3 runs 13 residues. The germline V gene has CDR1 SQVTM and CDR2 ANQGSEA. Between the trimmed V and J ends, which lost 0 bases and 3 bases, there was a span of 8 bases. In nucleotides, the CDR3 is TGCAGCGTTGAAGATGTGGGAGACTATGGCTACACCTTC. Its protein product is CSVEDVGDYGYTF.

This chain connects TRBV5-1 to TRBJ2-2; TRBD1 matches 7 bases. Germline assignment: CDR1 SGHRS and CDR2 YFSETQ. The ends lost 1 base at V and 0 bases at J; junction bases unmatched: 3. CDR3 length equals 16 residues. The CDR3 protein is CASSLFGQANTGELFF. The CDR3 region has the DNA TGCGCCAGCAGCTTGTTCGGACAGGCGAACACCGGGGAGCTGTTTTTT.

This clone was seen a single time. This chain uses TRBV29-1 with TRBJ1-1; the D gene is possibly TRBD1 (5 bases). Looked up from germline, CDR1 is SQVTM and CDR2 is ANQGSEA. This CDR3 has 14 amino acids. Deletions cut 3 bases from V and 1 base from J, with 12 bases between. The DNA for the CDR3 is TGCAGCGTTGAGGCGGGGGGGAAGAACACTGAAGCTTTCTTT. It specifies CSVEAGGKNTEAFF.

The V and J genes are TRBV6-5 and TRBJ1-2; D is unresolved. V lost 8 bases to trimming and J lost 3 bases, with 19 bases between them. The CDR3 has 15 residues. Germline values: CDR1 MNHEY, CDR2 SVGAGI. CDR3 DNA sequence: TGTGCCAGCGCTCCGGGCTCCCGGCGGGACTATGGCTACACCTTC. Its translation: CASAPGSRRDYGYTF.

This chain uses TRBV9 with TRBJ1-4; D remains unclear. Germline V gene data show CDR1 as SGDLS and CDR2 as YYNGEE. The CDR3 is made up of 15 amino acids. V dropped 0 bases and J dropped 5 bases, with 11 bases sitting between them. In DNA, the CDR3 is TGTGCCAGCAGCGTAGCGTGGGAGATGAATGAAAAACTGTTTTTT. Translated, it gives CASSVAWEMNEKLFF. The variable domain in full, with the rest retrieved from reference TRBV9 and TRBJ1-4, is DSGVTQTPKHLITATGQRVTLRCSPRSGDLSVYWYQQSLDQGLQFLIQYYNGEERAKGNILERFSAQQFPDLHSELNLSSLELGDSALYFCASSVAWEMNEKLFFGSGTQLSVL.

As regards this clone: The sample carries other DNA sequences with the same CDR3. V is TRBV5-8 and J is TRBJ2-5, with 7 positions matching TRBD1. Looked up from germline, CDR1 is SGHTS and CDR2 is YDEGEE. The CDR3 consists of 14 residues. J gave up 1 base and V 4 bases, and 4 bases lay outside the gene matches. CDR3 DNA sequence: TGTGCCAGCAGCCTAGGACAGGCCCAAGAGACCCAGTACTTC. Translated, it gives CASSLGQAQETQYF.

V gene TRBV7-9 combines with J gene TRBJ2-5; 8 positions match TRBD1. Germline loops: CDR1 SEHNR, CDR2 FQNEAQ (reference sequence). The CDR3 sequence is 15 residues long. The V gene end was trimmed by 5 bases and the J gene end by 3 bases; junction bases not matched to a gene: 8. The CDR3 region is CASSPPLDREETQYF. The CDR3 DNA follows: TGTGCCAGCAGCCCCCCATTGGACAGGGAAGAGACCCAGTACTTC.

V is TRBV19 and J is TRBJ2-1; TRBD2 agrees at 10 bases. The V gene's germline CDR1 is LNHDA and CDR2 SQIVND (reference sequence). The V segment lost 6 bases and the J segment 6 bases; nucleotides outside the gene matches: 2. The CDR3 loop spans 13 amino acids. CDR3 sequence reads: CASRTSGSNEQFF. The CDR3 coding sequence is TGTGCCAGTAGGACTAGCGGGTCCAATGAGCAGTTCTTC.

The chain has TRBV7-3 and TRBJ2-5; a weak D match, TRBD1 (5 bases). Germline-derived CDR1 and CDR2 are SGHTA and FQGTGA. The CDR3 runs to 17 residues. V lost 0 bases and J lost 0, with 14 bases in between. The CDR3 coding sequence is TGTGCCAGCAGCTTAACTGGTGCAGGGTACTACCAAGAGACCCAGTACTTC. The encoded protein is CASSLTGAGYYQETQYF.

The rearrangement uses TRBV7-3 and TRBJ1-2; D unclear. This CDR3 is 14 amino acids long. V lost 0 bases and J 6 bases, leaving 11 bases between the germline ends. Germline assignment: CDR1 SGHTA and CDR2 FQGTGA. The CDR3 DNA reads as TGTGCCAGCAGCTTAACAGAGACCGGGGATGGCTACACCTTC. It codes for CASSLTETGDGYTF.

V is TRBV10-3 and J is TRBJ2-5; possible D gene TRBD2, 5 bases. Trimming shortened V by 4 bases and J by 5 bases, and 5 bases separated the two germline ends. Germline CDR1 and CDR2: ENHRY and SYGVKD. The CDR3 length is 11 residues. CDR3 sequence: CAISGGETQYF. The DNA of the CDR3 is TGTGCCATCAGTGGAGGGGAGACCCAGTACTTC.

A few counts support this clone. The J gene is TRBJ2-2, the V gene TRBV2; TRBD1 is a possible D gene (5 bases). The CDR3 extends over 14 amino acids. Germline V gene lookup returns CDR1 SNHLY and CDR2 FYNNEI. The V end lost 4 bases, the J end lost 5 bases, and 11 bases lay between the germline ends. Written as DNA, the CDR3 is TGTGCCAGCAGTGGCGACAGCCATACCGGGGAGCTGTTTTTT. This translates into CASSGDSHTGELFF. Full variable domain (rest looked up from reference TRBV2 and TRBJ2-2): EPEVTQTPSHQVTQMGQEVILRCVPISNHLYFYWYRQILGQKVEFLVSFYNNEISEKSEIFDDQFSVERPDGSNFTLKIRSTKLEDSAMYFCASSGDSHTGELFFGEGSRLTVL.

CDR3 loop: CASSYQTRDNEQFF. The DNA of the CDR3 is TGTGCCAGCAGTTACCAAACGAGGGACAATGAGCAGTTCTTC. The rearrangement uses TRBV6-5 and TRBJ2-1; TRBD2 is a possible D gene (5 bases). This CDR3 is built from 14 residues. The V end lost 2 bases, the J end lost 5 bases, and 10 bases lay between the germline ends. The germline V gene has CDR1 MNHEY and CDR2 SVGAGI.

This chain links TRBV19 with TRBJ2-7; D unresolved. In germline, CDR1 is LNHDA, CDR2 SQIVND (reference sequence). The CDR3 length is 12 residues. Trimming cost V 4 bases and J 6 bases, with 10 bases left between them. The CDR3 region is CASSNLLSEQYF. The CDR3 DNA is TGTGCCAGTAGTAACCTCCTGAGCGAGCAGTACTTC.

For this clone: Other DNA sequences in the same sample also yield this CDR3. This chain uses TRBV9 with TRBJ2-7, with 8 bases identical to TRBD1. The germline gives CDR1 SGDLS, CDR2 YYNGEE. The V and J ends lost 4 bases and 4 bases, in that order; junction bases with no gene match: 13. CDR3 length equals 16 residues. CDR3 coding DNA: TGTGCCAGCAGCCCGCGAGGACAGGGTCCTTCGTACGAGCAGTACTTC. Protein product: CASSPRGQGPSYEQYF.

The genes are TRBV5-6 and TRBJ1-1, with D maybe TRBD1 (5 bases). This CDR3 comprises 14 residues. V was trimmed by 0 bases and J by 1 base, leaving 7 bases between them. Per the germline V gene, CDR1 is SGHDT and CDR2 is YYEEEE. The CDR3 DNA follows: TGTGCCAGCAGCTTGGTCAGGGCGAACACTGAAGCTTTCTTT. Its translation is CASSLVRANTEAFF.

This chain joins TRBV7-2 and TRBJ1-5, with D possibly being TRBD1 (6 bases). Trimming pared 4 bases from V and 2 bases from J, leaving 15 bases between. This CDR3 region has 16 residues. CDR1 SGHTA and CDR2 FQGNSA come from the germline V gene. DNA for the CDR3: TGTGCCAGCAGCTCTGGGACACTATGGGGCAATCAGCCCCAGCATTTT. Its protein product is CASSSGTLWGNQPQHF.

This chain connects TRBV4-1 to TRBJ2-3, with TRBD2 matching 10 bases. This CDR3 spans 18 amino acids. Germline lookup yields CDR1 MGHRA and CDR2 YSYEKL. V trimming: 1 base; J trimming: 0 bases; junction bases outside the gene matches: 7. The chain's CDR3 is CASSQAASGGISTDTQYF. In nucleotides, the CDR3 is TGCGCCAGCAGCCAAGCCGCTAGCGGGGGTATTAGCACAGATACGCAGTATTTT.

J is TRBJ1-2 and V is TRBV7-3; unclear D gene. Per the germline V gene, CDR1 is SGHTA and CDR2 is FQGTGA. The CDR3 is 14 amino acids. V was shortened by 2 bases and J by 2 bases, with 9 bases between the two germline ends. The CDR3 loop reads CASSLSAVNYGYTF. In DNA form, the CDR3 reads TGTGCCAGCAGCTTATCCGCGGTCAACTATGGCTACACCTTC.